This entry concerns a single TCR beta chain. Antigen unknown. The entry originates in a study of cytomegalovirus exposure and HLA in healthy donors. General study points: Reportedly, fewer N-insertions than the approximately 700-donor mean appeared in an Asian-associated ancestry cluster in a later analysis. 164 TCR beta chains were listed as cytomegalovirus-associated. With further analysis later on, most CMV-associated TCR beta chains appeared HLA-restricted.

This CDR3 contains 15 residues. CDR1 is SGHRS and CDR2 is YFSETQ in the germline V gene. V gave up 0 bases and J gave up 5 bases, with 14 bases separating them. Amplification used 60 Vbeta primers and 13 Jbeta primers. The protocol was immunoSEQ multiplex PCR, while the TCRdb copy is restricted to in-frame clones and leaves out a portion. The sample lists some 110,000 clones; roughly 82% were seen once. The sequencing input was PBMCs. The J gene is TRBJ1-1, the V gene TRBV5-1; TRBD1 is a possible D gene (5 bases). The sequence was collected from a woman in her fifties or sixties in good health and CMV-seropositive. CDR3 nucleotide sequence: TGCGCCAGCAGCTTGGAGGGGCCAGGTGGTACTGAAGCTTTCTTT. Its translation is CASSLEGPGGTEAFF.